Each of the 18 T cell receptor beta chains below was sequenced from the same sample in a study of blood T cell repertoires in COVID-19. Sequencing was performed with immunoSEQ multiplex PCR; in TCRdb, only in-frame clones are kept and a portion is missing. Here the sample spans roughly 230,000 clones, roughly 80% being singletons. Sequencing used peripheral blood. Receptors originate from a woman aged 80 or over with acute or convalescent COVID-19.

The sample holds one count of this clone. The chain combines TRBV5-1 with TRBJ1-1, with TRBD1 matching 9 bases. V shed 3 bases, J shed 4 bases, and the junction held 7 bases outside the gene matches. The germline gives CDR1 SGHRS, CDR2 YFSETQ. CDR3 length equals 15 residues. Written as DNA, the CDR3 is TGCGCCAGCAGCTGGGGACAGGGAGAGGTCACTGAAGCTTTCTTT. Translating it yields CASSWGQGEVTEAFF.

The CDR3 here is CASSFACSVVETGVRNTIYF. The CDR3 DNA reads TGTGCCAGCAGCTTTGCGTGTAGTGTTGTTGAGACAGGGGTTAGAAACACCATATATTTT. The chain recombines TRBV12-1 with TRBJ1-3; the tabulated D call, TRBD1, remains unverified against the DNA. TRBV12-1 is annotated as a pseudogene. The CDR3 extends over 20 amino acids.

The rearrangement links TRBV5-1 to TRBJ2-3, with D perhaps TRBD2 (6 bases). This CDR3 has 14 amino acids. The germline V gene has CDR1 SGHRS and CDR2 YFSETQ. Between the trimmed V and J ends, which lost 4 bases and 2 bases, there was a span of 11 bases. For the CDR3, the DNA is TGCGCCAGCAGCACCTGGACTAACACAGATACGCAGTATTTT. It translates to CASSTWTNTDTQYF.

The chain combines TRBV6-1 with TRBJ1-5, with a possible D match to TRBD1 (6 bases). Per germline, CDR1 MNHNS and CDR2 SASEGT. V was shortened by 3 bases and J by 4 bases, with 13 bases between the two germline ends. CDR3 length: 15 residues. The CDR3 region has the DNA TGTGCCAGCAGTGATGACAGGCTGAGGAATCAGCCCCAGCATTTT. It yields the protein CASSDDRLRNQPQHF.

The rearrangement joins TRBV2 to TRBJ2-2, with a possible D match to TRBD1 (7 bases). The V gene's germline CDR1 is SNHLY and CDR2 FYNNEI. Trimming took 6 bases from V and 5 from J, leaving 13 bases between them. This CDR3 has 14 residues. The CDR3 spells CASRDQGGTGELFF. CDR3 DNA sequence: TGTGCCAGCAGAGACCAGGGGGGAACCGGGGAGCTGTTTTTT.

The chain carries TRBV7-2 and TRBJ2-5; 14 bases map to TRBD2. This CDR3 has 18 amino acids. The V gene's germline CDR1 is SGHTA and CDR2 FQGNSA. Germline trimming cut 4 bases from V and 5 bases from J; bases unmatched to any gene: 12. CDR3 in amino acids: CASSSQTSGRGTWETQYF. In DNA, the CDR3 is TGTGCCAGCAGCTCCCAGACTAGCGGGAGGGGAACGTGGGAGACCCAGTACTTC.

This chain links TRBV7-9 with TRBJ1-4; 8 bases line up with TRBD1. The CDR3 length is 14 residues. V lost 6 bases to trimming and J lost 4 bases; unmatched junction nucleotides: 4. Germline V gene sequence: CDR1 SEHNR, CDR2 FQNEAQ (reference sequence). CDR3 nucleotide sequence: TGTGCCAGCAGGAGGACAGGGAGTAATGAAAAACTGTTTTTT. It encodes CASRRTGSNEKLFF.

This clone was detected only a few times. The CDR3 protein is CASSITGGEGQPQHF. The CDR3 DNA follows: TGCGCCAGCAGCATTACAGGGGGCGAGGGACAGCCCCAGCATTTT. The J gene is TRBJ1-5, the V gene TRBV5-1; 9 bases are a match to TRBD1. Per germline, CDR1 SGHRS and CDR2 YFSETQ. This CDR3 is 15 amino acids long. V shed 4 bases and J 7 bases; nucleotides not matched to a gene: 9.

The rearrangement joins TRBV9 to TRBJ2-3, with TRBD2 identical over 11 bases. Trimming took 3 bases from V and 3 from J; bases not matched to a gene: 6. Germline V CDR1 and CDR2: SGDLS, YYNGEE. The CDR3 runs to 16 residues. CDR3 bases: TGTGCCAGCAGCGGGCTAGCGGGAGGCCTTACAGATACGCAGTATTTT. Its protein is CASSGLAGGLTDTQYF.

This chain connects TRBV7-2 to TRBJ2-7; D not certain. The CDR3 is 13 amino acids. Trimming cost V 4 bases and J 0 bases, with 7 bases left between them. CDR1 is SGHTA, CDR2 FQGNSA, per germline. CDR3 sequence: CASSSLHSYEQYF. DNA of the CDR3: TGTGCCAGCAGCTCACTACACTCCTACGAGCAGTACTTC.

The chain joins TRBV29-1 to TRBJ1-3; 10 bases fit TRBD1. Germline trimming cut 6 bases from V and 1 base from J; bases unmatched to any gene: 12. The CDR3 is 17 residues long. CDR1 and CDR2 (germline): SQVTM, ANQGSEA. CDR3 bases: TGCAGCGTGACCCGGGAGGACAGGGGGTCTTCTGGAAACACCATATATTTT. This translates into CSVTREDRGSSGNTIYF. Looking up the rest from reference TRBV29-1 and TRBJ1-3 gives the full variable domain: SAVISQKPSRDICQRGTSLTIQCQVDSQVTMMFWYRQQPGQSLTLIATANQGSEATYESGFVIDKFPISRPNLTFSTLTVSNMSPEDSSIYLCSVTREDRGSSGNTIYFGEGSWLTVV.

The rearrangement joins TRBV6-5 to TRBJ2-3; D is perhaps TRBD1 (6 bases). The CDR3 totals 14 residues. V shed 6 bases and J shed 0 bases, with 10 bases lying between them. The germline gives CDR1 MNHEY, CDR2 SVGAGI. The CDR3 region is CASRTGLSTDTQYF. The CDR3 DNA reads as TGTGCCAGCAGGACAGGCTTAAGCACAGATACGCAGTATTTT.

This chain uses TRBV27 with TRBJ1-4; TRBD1 agrees at 9 bases. The trim removed 6 bases at V and 7 bases at J, leaving 6 bases unmatched. This CDR3 region has 14 residues. Germline CDR1 MNHEY, CDR2 SMNVEV (reference sequence). The CDR3 DNA reads as TGTGCCAGCAGCCATGGGACAGGGCCTGAAAAACTGTTTTTT. As protein: CASSHGTGPEKLFF.

This clone has only one observation. The DNA for the CDR3 is TGTGCCAGCAGCTTGAGCGGGGGAGCCTACGAGCAGTACTTC. Translating gives CASSLSGGAYEQYF. The chain recombines TRBV11-2 with TRBJ2-7; 8 positions match TRBD2. Germline V gives CDR1 SGHAT, CDR2 FQNNGV. The CDR3 length is 14 residues. J lost 2 bases, V lost 3 bases, and 3 bases had no gene match.

This clone has only a few counts. This sequence joins TRBV10-3 and TRBJ1-6; no definite D call. The CDR3 totals 17 residues. Germline loops: CDR1 ENHRY, CDR2 SYGVKD. Trimming took 5 bases from V and 3 from J, leaving 17 bases between them. Here the CDR3 reads CAISRTEHPGYNSPLHF. For the CDR3, the DNA is TGTGCCATCAGTAGAACAGAGCACCCCGGCTATAATTCACCCCTCCACTTT.

In DNA form, the CDR3 reads TGTGCCAGCAGCCAAGATAAAGGGCCCGAGCGGGGGGTATCAGATACGCAGTATTTT. This translates into CASSQDKGPERGVSDTQYF. V and J are TRBV4-2 and TRBJ2-3; 9 bases align to TRBD2. Unmatched junction bases numbered 14, after V lost 0 bases and J lost 4 bases. Germline V gene data show CDR1 as LGHNA and CDR2 as YNFKEQ. This CDR3 comprises 19 residues.

The genes are TRBV11-1 and TRBJ2-3; D is uncertain. Between the trimmed V and J ends, which lost 1 base and 5 bases, there was a span of 7 bases. The CDR3 is made up of 13 amino acids. CDR1 SGHAT and CDR2 FQDESV come from the germline V gene (reference sequence). The CDR3: CASSLVRKDTQYF. CDR3 sequence (DNA): TGTGCCAGCAGCTTAGTGCGGAAAGATACGCAGTATTTT.

V usage is TRBV4-2 and J usage is TRBJ2-3, with 8 nucleotides matching TRBD2. The CDR3 runs 16 residues. Trimming took 4 bases from V and 2 from J; bases not matched to a gene: 8. CDR1 and CDR2 from the germline V gene are LGHNA and YNFKEQ. This CDR3 reads CASSPDSGTLTDTQYF. Here the CDR3 DNA reads TGTGCCAGCAGCCCCGATAGCGGGACCCTCACAGATACGCAGTATTTT.